A single sample is the source of the 19 T cell receptor beta chains below, sequenced in a study of cytomegalovirus exposure and HLA in healthy donors. 60 Vbeta and 13 Jbeta primers were used in PCR. Repertoires were generated with immunoSEQ multiplex PCR, while TCRdb's copy carries only in-frame clones and drops some. The sample contains 70,000 to 95,000 clones, about 84% of which appear only once. Sequencing was done on a sample of PBMCs. The receptors were gathered from a man aged 18 to 35 in good health and CMV-seronegative.

This chain uses TRBV19 with TRBJ2-2; no clear D. V was clipped by 5 bases and J by 3 bases, with 10 bases between them. This CDR3 has 14 amino acids. Germline-derived CDR1 and CDR2 are LNHDA and SQIVND (reference sequence). CDR3 nucleotide sequence: TGTGCCAGTAGTTCTTTCGCGGACACCGGGGAGCTGTTTTTT. Translated, it gives CASSSFADTGELFF.

The rearrangement links TRBV6-5 to TRBJ1-1; D possibly corresponds to TRBD1 (6 bases). This CDR3 has 12 residues. CDR1 is MNHEY and CDR2 is SVGAGI in the germline V gene. V dropped 6 bases and J dropped 8 bases, with 13 bases sitting between them. CDR3 sequence reads: CASSYRGGEAFF. In nucleotides, the CDR3 is TGTGCCAGCAGCTATAGGGGGGGAGAAGCTTTCTTT.

V usage is TRBV6-5 and J usage is TRBJ2-2; D possibly corresponds to TRBD2 (7 bases). This CDR3 has 13 residues. The germline V gene has CDR1 MNHEY and CDR2 SVGAGI. CDR3 loop: CAVGGLNTGELFF. The CDR3 nucleotides are TGTGCTGTGGGGGGGCTGAACACCGGGGAGCTGTTTTTT.

Notes on this clone: One end of the junction does not line up with germline, which may come from a read error. This sequence joins TRBV7-9 and TRBJ2-7; 9 bases are a match to TRBD1. This CDR3 spans 16 amino acids. Germline CDR1 is SEHNR and CDR2 is FQNEAQ (reference sequence). The CDR3: CSSSLEGGTGNHEQYF. CDR3 DNA: TGTTCCAGCAGCTTAGAGGGAGGGACAGGGAACCACGAGCAGTACTTC.

The chain employs TRBV18 and TRBJ1-2; 7 bases align to TRBD1. The CDR3 sequence is 14 residues long. The V and J ends lost 6 bases and 3 bases, in that order; junction bases with no gene match: 7. In germline, CDR1 is KGHSH, CDR2 LQKENI. CDR3 DNA: TGTGCCAGCTCCCGAGGACAGGAACACTATGGCTACACCTTC. The encoded protein is CASSRGQEHYGYTF.

V usage is TRBV5-4 and J usage is TRBJ2-6; possible D gene TRBD1, 6 bases. Germline values: CDR1 SGHNT, CDR2 YYREEE (reference sequence). Trimming stripped 5 bases from V and 0 bases from J, with 12 bases between. The CDR3 is made up of 16 amino acids. CDR3 protein: CASSPVGGSGANVLTF. The CDR3 DNA reads TGTGCCAGCAGTCCTGTAGGGGGCTCTGGGGCCAACGTCCTGACTTTC.

As regards this clone: At one boundary the junction diverges from the germline segment, which might be a read error. The chain recombines TRBV7-9 with TRBJ1-1; possible D gene TRBD1, 5 bases. Germline lookup yields CDR1 SEHNR and CDR2 FQNEAQ (reference sequence). This CDR3 comprises 14 residues. The CDR3 DNA sequence: TGTTCCAGCAGTTATACGGGGGAGGCCACTGAAGCTTTCTTT. Amino acid sequence: CSSSYTGEATEAFF. Using reference TRBV7-9 and TRBJ1-1 for the parts outside the CDR3, the full variable domain is DTGVSQNPRHKITKRGQNVTFRCDPISEHNRLYWYRQTLGQGPEFLTYFQNEAQLEKSRLLSDRFSAERPKGSFSTLEIQRTEQGDSAMYLCSSSYTGEATEAFFGQGTRLTVV.

The chain is built from TRBV6-1 and TRBJ1-1; D gene ambiguous. This CDR3 region has 15 residues. The germline V and J ends were trimmed by 5 bases and 2 bases, with 15 bases remaining between them. Germline V lookup: CDR1 MNHNS, CDR2 SASEGT. The CDR3 protein is CASSSLVGGNTEAFF. CDR3 in DNA: TGTGCCAGCAGTTCATTAGTCGGCGGTAACACTGAAGCTTTCTTT.

V usage is TRBV11-2 and J usage is TRBJ2-3; D not resolved. This CDR3 is 13 amino acids long. CDR1 is SGHAT and CDR2 is FQNNGV in the germline V gene. V was shortened by 7 bases and J by 2 bases, with 10 bases between the two germline ends. The CDR3 coding sequence is TGTGCCAGCAATACGAGACTCACAGATACGCAGTATTTT. Residues: CASNTRLTDTQYF.

The chain joins TRBV19 to TRBJ1-6; D gene ambiguous. Deletions cut 4 bases from V and 5 bases from J, with 12 bases between. The CDR3 covers 15 residues. Looked up from germline, CDR1 is LNHDA and CDR2 is SQIVND (reference sequence). This CDR3 is CASSTPQTDNSPLHF. For the CDR3, the DNA is TGTGCCAGTAGTACTCCCCAAACGGATAATTCACCCCTCCACTTT.

V is TRBV5-1 and J is TRBJ2-1; D unresolved. CDR1 SGHRS and CDR2 YFSETQ come from the germline V gene. V lost 2 bases and J lost 0, with 9 bases in between. The CDR3 runs to 15 residues. CDR3 in amino acids: CASSFYASSYNEQFF. The CDR3 nucleotides read TGCGCCAGCAGCTTCTACGCTAGCTCCTACAATGAGCAGTTCTTC.

J is TRBJ1-1 and V is TRBV7-6, with D maybe TRBD1 (6 bases). The CDR3 totals 18 residues. Germline V gives CDR1 SGHVS, CDR2 FNYEAQ. V shed 6 bases and J shed 4 bases, with 27 bases lying between them. The CDR3 DNA is TGTGCCAGCAGTCCCTCGTTAGCCCGTGGGGGCGAGAGCACTGAAGCTTTCTTT. This encodes CASSPSLARGGESTEAFF. The full variable domain, rest sourced from reference TRBV7-6 and TRBJ1-1, is GAGVSQSPRYKVTKRGQDVALRCDPISGHVSLYWYRQALGQGPEFLTYFNYEAQQDKSGLPNDRFSAERPEGSISTLTIQRTEQRDSAMYRCASSPSLARGGESTEAFFGQGTRLTVV.

The chain combines TRBV18 with TRBJ1-5, with TRBD1 as a possible D gene (5 bases). The CDR3 has 14 amino acids. CDR1 is KGHSH, CDR2 LQKENI, per germline. V shed 5 bases and J shed 3 bases, with 11 bases lying between them. CDR3 sequence: CASSSETDNQPQHF. The CDR3 nucleotides read TGTGCCAGCTCATCGGAGACAGACAATCAGCCCCAGCATTTT.

The J gene is TRBJ2-3, the V gene TRBV10-3; the match to TRBD2 covers 8 bases. The V gene end was trimmed by 5 bases and the J gene end by 2 bases; junction bases not matched to a gene: 6. Germline V gene sequence: CDR1 ENHRY, CDR2 SYGVKD. The CDR3 extends over 15 amino acids. CDR3 sequence: CAISPRGGLTDTQYF. The DNA for the CDR3 is TGTGCCATCAGTCCACGGGGGGGGCTCACAGATACGCAGTATTTT.

The rearrangement joins TRBV6-1 to TRBJ1-4; D is undetermined. Looked up from germline, CDR1 is MNHNS and CDR2 is SASEGT. The V gene lost 3 bases and the J gene lost 7 bases, with 9 bases spanning the gap. This CDR3 has 13 amino acids. The CDR3 here is CASSDLLGEKLFF. Written as DNA, the CDR3 is TGTGCCAGCAGTGACTTGCTAGGTGAAAAACTGTTTTTT.

With respect to this clone: The same CDR3 also results from other DNA sequences found in this sample. The chain is built from TRBV15 and TRBJ1-6; D is possibly TRBD1 (5 bases). V dropped 0 bases and J dropped 10 bases, with 13 bases sitting between them. CDR1 LNHNV and CDR2 YYDKDF come from the germline V gene (reference sequence). The CDR3 contains 15 residues. In DNA form, the CDR3 reads TGTGCCACCAGCAGAGATCGTGGGGGAGGGTCACCCCTCCACTTT. Its protein product is CATSRDRGGGSPLHF.

CDR3: CSVEGGAGGYTF. The CDR3 coding sequence is TGCAGCGTTGAAGGCGGGGCGGGTGGCTACACCTTC. This rearrangement joins TRBV29-1 to TRBJ1-2, with D possibly being TRBD1 (5 bases). Trimming removed 1 base at V and 7 bases at J, with 10 bases between. The CDR3 is made up of 12 amino acids. CDR1 is SQVTM, CDR2 ANQGSEA, per germline.

This sequence joins TRBV6-5 and TRBJ1-5, with 8 bases matching TRBD1. The ends lost 6 bases at V and 4 bases at J; junction bases unmatched: 5. CDR1 and CDR2 from the germline V gene are MNHEY and SVGAGI. This CDR3 is built from 14 residues. The DNA for the CDR3 is TGTGCCAGCAGCGTCACAGGGGGAAATCAGCCCCAGCATTTT. Amino acid sequence: CASSVTGGNQPQHF.

This chain joins TRBV25-1 and TRBJ1-1, with TRBD1 identical over 7 bases. The CDR3 is made up of 12 amino acids. V gave up 4 bases and J gave up 11 bases; unmatched junction bases: 7. CDR1 MGHDK and CDR2 SYGVNS come from the germline V gene. This chain's CDR3 is CASSGRGRGAFF. The CDR3 nucleotides are TGTGCCAGCAGTGGAAGGGGGCGCGGGGCTTTCTTT.